This note documents a single T cell receptor (beta chain) sequence. Method: immunoSEQ multiplex PCR; TCRdb's copy keeps in-frame clones and lacks some. The table shows 95,000 to 150,000 clones, with 70% to 85% occurring only once. This CDR3 is built from 14 residues. In germline, CDR1 is MNHEY, CDR2 SVGAGI. Trimming removed 5 bases from V and 1 base from J; junction bases left unmatched: 4. The record originates from a study of blood T cell repertoires in COVID-19. The rearrangement links TRBV6-5 to TRBJ2-5; TRBD1 matches at 7 bases. Material for sequencing was peripheral blood. This clonotype originated in a woman in her 70s with acute or convalescent COVID-19. In DNA form, the CDR3 reads TGTGCCAGCAGTCAGGGGACAGCCCAAGAGACCCAGTACTTC. The encoded protein is CASSQGTAQETQYF.